This is a list of T cell receptor beta chains from one sample in a study of control samples from healthy donors and cancer patients. Sequencing used immunoSEQ multiplex PCR; TCRdb keeps in-frame clones, though not all of them. The data hold around 70,000 clones, with 94% observed a single time. The sample consisted of blood. These receptors all come from a woman aged 25 to 45 in good health. Both conserved end residues are part of each CDR3. A D gene is named only where the DNA matches it firmly. Clone size is shown for a subset of rows, as once, few, many or a class of expanded clone.

J gene | D gene | clone size | V gene | CDR3 DNA | CDR3 protein
TRBJ1-6 | TRBD1 | NA | TRBV6-5 | TGTGCCAGCAGTATAGACAGGGGGCCACCCCTCCACTTT | CASSIDRGPPLHF
TRBJ1-1 | TRBD1 | NA | TRBV5-1 | TGCGCCAGCAGCTTGACAGGGACAGACACTGAAGCTTTCTTT | CASSLTGTDTEAFF
TRBJ1-4 | TRBD1 | NA | TRBV7-9 | TGTGCCAGCAGCTCCGCTGGGACAGGGTGGGAAAAACTGTTTTTT | CASSSAGTGWEKLFF
TRBJ2-7 | TRBD1 | NA | TRBV7-2 | TGTGCCAGCAGCTTTTCCGGGACAGGGAACTACGAGCAGTACTTC | CASSFSGTGNYEQYF
TRBJ1-1 | NA | NA | TRBV4-1 | TGCGCCAGCAGCCCTTTGGGAAACACTGAAGCTTTCTTT | CASSPLGNTEAFF
TRBJ1-4 | NA | NA | TRBV28 | TGTGCCAGCAGTTTTGAAGAAAAACTGTTTTTT | CASSFEEKLFF
TRBJ1-2 | TRBD1 | NA | TRBV19 | TGTGCCAGCACCCCAGGGGGATGGAATGGCTACACCTTC | CASTPGGWNGYTF
TRBJ1-6 | NA | NA | TRBV5-6 | TGTGCCAGCAGCCCCAAACCGGGCGCTAATTCACCCCTCCACTTT | CASSPKPGANSPLHF
TRBJ2-5 | TRBD2 | NA | TRBV2 | TGTGCCAGCAATCTTCGCGGGGGGTCTCAAGAGACCCAGTACTTC | CASNLRGGSQETQYF
TRBJ2-5 | TRBD1 | NA | TRBV7-8 | TGTGCCAGCAGCTCCCGACAGGGCCTAGAGGGAGAGACCCAGTACTTC | CASSSRQGLEGETQYF
TRBJ1-1 | NA | NA | TRBV10-3 | TGTGCCATCAGTGAAGGGACTGAAGCTTTCTTT | CAISEGTEAFF
TRBJ2-2 | TRBD2 | NA | TRBV19 | TGTGCCAGTAGTACCACTAGCGTCACCGGGGAGCTGTTTTTT | CASSTTSVTGELFF
TRBJ2-2 | NA | NA | TRBV28 | TGTGCCAGCAGTTTAAACACCGGGGAGCTGTTTTTT | CASSLNTGELFF
TRBJ2-1 | NA | NA | TRBV6-4 | TGTGCCAGCAGTGCTGGCGGGGGCCTCGGAAATGAGCAGTTCTTC | CASSAGGGLGNEQFF
TRBJ1-2 | TRBD1 | NA | TRBV2 | TGTGCCAGCACCCTACAGGGGCCGAACTATGGCTACACCTTC | CASTLQGPNYGYTF
TRBJ1-5 | NA | NA | TRBV21-1 | TGTGCCAGCAGCCCTCGTGTCATGGACAGGGTAGATCAGCCCCAGCATTTT | CASSPRVMDRVDQPQHF
TRBJ2-5 | NA | NA | TRBV12-3/TRBV12-4 | TGTGCCAGCAAGGGGGAGGGGCAAGGGACCCAGTACTTC | CASKGEGQGTQYF
TRBJ2-3 | TRBD2 | NA | TRBV9 | TGTGCCAGCAGCGGGCTAGCGGGGGGAAGCACAGATACGCAGTATTTT | CASSGLAGGSTDTQYF
TRBJ1-4 | NA | NA | TRBV2 | TGTGCCAGCAGTGATCCGGCAGGGATCGTGGGAGAGGCTAATGAAAAACTGTTTTTT | CASSDPAGIVGEANEKLFF
TRBJ1-5 | TRBD1 | NA | TRBV24-1 | TGTGCCACCAGTGATTCACTAGGGGGCCGTCAGCCCCAGCATTTT | CATSDSLGGRQPQHF
TRBJ1-2 | NA | NA | TRBV3-1/TRBV3-2 | TGTGCCAGCAGCCCTCTGTCCAGGGCTGGCTATGGCTACACCTTC | CASSPLSRAGYGYTF
TRBJ2-6 | NA | NA | TRBV4-2 | TGTGCCAGCAGCGGGGATGGGGCCAACGTCCTGACTTTC | CASSGDGANVLTF
TRBJ1-5 | NA | NA | TRBV7-9 | TGTGCCAGCAGTCACAAGGGGGATCAGCCCCAGCATTTT | CASSHKGDQPQHF
TRBJ1-1 | NA | NA | TRBV7-9 | TGTGCCAGCAGCCCCGTCCGCTCGAACACTGAAGCTTTCTTT | CASSPVRSNTEAFF
TRBJ1-3 | TRBD1 | NA | TRBV5-1 | TGCGCCAGCAGCCCTGGACAGGGTAGGAACACCATATATTTT | CASSPGQGRNTIYF
TRBJ1-4 | TRBD1 | NA | TRBV5-1 | TGCGCCAGCAGCTCCCAAGGGACAGGGGATGAAAAACTGTTTTTT | CASSSQGTGDEKLFF
TRBJ1-1 | NA | NA | TRBV6-4 | TGTGCCAGCAGTGCCTCAACGAACACTGAAGCTTTCTTT | CASSASTNTEAFF
TRBJ2-1 | NA | NA | TRBV11-3 | TGTGCCAGCAGCGCAGACGGCAATGAGCAGTTCTTC | CASSADGNEQFF
TRBJ1-1 | NA | NA | TRBV5-6 | TGTGCCAGCAGCGCCGGACGTAACACTGAAGCTTTCTTT | CASSAGRNTEAFF
TRBJ1-2 | TRBD1 | NA | TRBV6-5 | TGTGCCAGCAGCCCGATTGGACAGGGTGGAAGCTACACCTTC | CASSPIGQGGSYTF
TRBJ1-2 | TRBD1 | NA | TRBV30 | TGTGCCTGGAGTCCGGGACAGGGGTACGCCAAGGGTGGCTACACCTTC | CAWSPGQGYAKGGYTF
TRBJ1-6 | NA | NA | TRBV3-1/TRBV3-2 | TGTGCCAGCACCACGGGGGGGCTATCACCCCTCCACTTT | CASTTGGLSPLHF
TRBJ1-2 | TRBD1 | NA | TRBV12-3/TRBV12-4 | TGTGCCAGCAGTTATACCGGGGACAGCGGCTACACCTTC | CASSYTGDSGYTF
TRBJ1-6 | TRBD1 | NA | TRBV27 | TGTGCCAGCAGTCCCCCTCGGACAGGGTCTTCACCCCTCCACTTT | CASSPPRTGSSPLHF
TRBJ1-5 | NA | NA | TRBV6-5 | TGTGCCAGCAACGATCAGCCCCAGCATTTT | CASNDQPQHF
TRBJ2-3 | TRBD2 | NA | TRBV28 | TGTGCCAGCAGTGGGGACTATTCAAGTACGCAGTATTTT | CASSGDYSSTQYF
TRBJ1-5 | NA | NA | TRBV6-5 | TGTGCCAGCAGTTACAGCGCCGGACCCAATCAGCCCCAGCATTTT | CASSYSAGPNQPQHF
TRBJ2-5 | NA | NA | TRBV9 | TGTGCCAGCAGCCTGGGGACGGTGGGTGGCGAGACCCAGTACTTC | CASSLGTVGGETQYF
TRBJ1-3 | NA | NA | TRBV11-2 | TGTGCCAGCAGCTTTGGGGGCTCTGGAAACACCATATATTTT | CASSFGGSGNTIYF
TRBJ1-1 | NA | few | TRBV4-1 | TGCGCCAGCAGACCTAGGACCACCACCACTGAAGCTTTCTTT | CASRPRTTTTEAFF
TRBJ1-1 | TRBD1 | NA | TRBV19 | TGTGCCAGTAGTACTACAGGGGTTGTCACTGAAGCTTTCTTT | CASSTTGVVTEAFF
TRBJ2-2 | NA | NA | TRBV4-1 | TGCGCCAGCAGCCAAGGGTCTAACACCGGGGAGCTGTTTTTT | CASSQGSNTGELFF
TRBJ1-1 | TRBD1 | NA | TRBV6-2/TRBV6-3 | TGTGCCAGCAGCGGAACAGGGGGTTACGTGAACACTGAAGCTTTCTTT | CASSGTGGYVNTEAFF
TRBJ2-2 | NA | few | TRBV6-5 | TGTGCCAGCAGTTACGAGATAAACACCGGGGAGCTGTTTTTT | CASSYEINTGELFF
TRBJ1-1 | TRBD1 | NA | TRBV3-1/TRBV3-2 | TGTGCCAGCAGCTCGCGACAGGGCACTGAAGCTTTCTTT | CASSSRQGTEAFF
TRBJ1-2 | NA | NA | TRBV5-1 | TGCGCCAGCTCGGAGGGTCTTGAAGCTAACTATGGCTACACCTTC | CASSEGLEANYGYTF
TRBJ1-5 | NA | NA | TRBV11-3 | TGTGCCAGCAGCTTTGAATTCCCGGAAGCCTGGGGGGCCAATCAGCCCCAGCATTTT | CASSFEFPEAWGANQPQHF
TRBJ1-1 | TRBD1 | NA | TRBV5-1 | TGCGCCAGCAGCGCACAGGGGATGAACACTGAAGCTTTCTTT | CASSAQGMNTEAFF
TRBJ1-6 | NA | NA | TRBV2 | TGTGCCAGCAGTGAGGAACAGGCGGGTCGGTCACCCCTCCACTTT | CASSEEQAGRSPLHF
TRBJ2-3 | TRBD2 | NA | TRBV27 | TGTGCCAGCAGTTTATCAGCGGGGGGGGGTGATACGCAGTATTTT | CASSLSAGGGDTQYF
TRBJ1-5 | NA | NA | TRBV7-9 | TGTGCCAGCGGATTGGGGGGCGCGGGGCAGCCCCAGCATTTT | CASGLGGAGQPQHF
TRBJ1-6 | NA | once | TRBV27 | TGTGCCAGCCACCCGACAGTTACTAATTCACCCCTCCACTTT | CASHPTVTNSPLHF
TRBJ1-5 | NA | NA | TRBV5-1 | TGCGCCAGCAGCTTGAGCTACGGCAATCAGCCCCAGCATTTT | CASSLSYGNQPQHF
TRBJ1-2 | NA | NA | TRBV5-4 | TGTGCCAGCAGCTGGGGACCGGGTAACTATGGCTACACCTTC | CASSWGPGNYGYTF